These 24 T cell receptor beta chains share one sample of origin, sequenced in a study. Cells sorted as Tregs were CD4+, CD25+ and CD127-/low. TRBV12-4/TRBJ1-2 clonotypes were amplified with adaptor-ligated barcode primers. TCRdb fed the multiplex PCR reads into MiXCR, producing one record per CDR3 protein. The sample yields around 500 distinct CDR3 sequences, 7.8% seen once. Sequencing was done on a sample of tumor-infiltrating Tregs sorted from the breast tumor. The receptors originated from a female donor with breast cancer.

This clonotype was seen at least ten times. The chain's CDR3 is CASTHGEGKDYGYTF. For the CDR3, the DNA is TGTGCCAGCACTCATGGGGAGGGTAAGGACTATGGCTACACCTTC. The genes are TRBV12-3 or TRBV12-4 and TRBJ1-2; unclear D gene. This CDR3 has 15 amino acids. V lost 7 bases and J 3 bases, leaving 18 bases between the germline ends.

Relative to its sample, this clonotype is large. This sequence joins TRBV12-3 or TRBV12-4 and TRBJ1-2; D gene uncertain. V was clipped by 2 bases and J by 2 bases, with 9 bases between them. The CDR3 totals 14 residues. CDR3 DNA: TGTGCCAGCAGTTTAAGGGCGGGAAACTATGGCTACACCTTC. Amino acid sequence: CASSLRAGNYGYTF.

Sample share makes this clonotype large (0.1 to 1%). The CDR3 protein is CASSARGGYTF. Here the CDR3 DNA reads TGTGCCAGCAGTGCCAGGGGTGGCTACACCTTC. J is TRBJ1-2 and V is TRBV12-3 or TRBV12-4; tentatively, D is TRBD1 (6 bases). The CDR3 covers 11 residues. V lost 5 bases and J 7 bases, leaving 8 bases between the germline ends.

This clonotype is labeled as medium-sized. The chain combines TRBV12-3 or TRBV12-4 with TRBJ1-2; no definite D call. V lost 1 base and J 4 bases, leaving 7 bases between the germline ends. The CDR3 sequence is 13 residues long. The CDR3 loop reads CASSLEGPYGYTF. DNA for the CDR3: TGTGCCAGCAGTTTAGAGGGTCCCTATGGCTACACCTTC.

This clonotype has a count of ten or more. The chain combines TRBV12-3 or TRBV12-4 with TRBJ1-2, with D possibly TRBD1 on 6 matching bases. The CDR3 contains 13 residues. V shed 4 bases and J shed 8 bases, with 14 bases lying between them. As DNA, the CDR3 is TGTGCCAGCAGTTCCCCTCCAGGGGAGGGCTACACCTTC. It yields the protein CASSSPPGEGYTF.

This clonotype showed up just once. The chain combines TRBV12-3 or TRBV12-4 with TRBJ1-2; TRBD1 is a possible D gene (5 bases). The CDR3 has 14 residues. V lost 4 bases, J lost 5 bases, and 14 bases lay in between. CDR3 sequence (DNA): TGTGCCAGCAGTTCCAGGGACCGCTCGTATGGCTACACCTTC. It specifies CASSSRDRSYGYTF.

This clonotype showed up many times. In DNA, the CDR3 is TGTGCCAGCAGTTTACATAGTCCTCTGGGATCTAACTATGGCTACACCTTC. Its protein product is CASSLHSPLGSNYGYTF. The gene calls are TRBV12-3 or TRBV12-4 and TRBJ1-2; D remains unclear. There are 17 residues in the CDR3. Trimming took 2 bases from V and 0 from J, leaving 16 bases between them.

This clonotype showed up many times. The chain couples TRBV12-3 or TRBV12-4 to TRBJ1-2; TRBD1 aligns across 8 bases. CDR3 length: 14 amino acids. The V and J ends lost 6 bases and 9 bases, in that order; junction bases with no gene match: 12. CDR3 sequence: CASRPGTGLARYTF. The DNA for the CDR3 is TGTGCCAGCAGGCCAGGGACAGGCCTAGCGCGCTACACCTTC.

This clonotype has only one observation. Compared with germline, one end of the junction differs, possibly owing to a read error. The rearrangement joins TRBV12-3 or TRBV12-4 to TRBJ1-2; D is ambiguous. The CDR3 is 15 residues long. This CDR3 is CASSLEGWANYGYIF. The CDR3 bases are TGTGCCAGTAGTTTGGAAGGGTGGGCTAACTATGGCTACATCTTC.

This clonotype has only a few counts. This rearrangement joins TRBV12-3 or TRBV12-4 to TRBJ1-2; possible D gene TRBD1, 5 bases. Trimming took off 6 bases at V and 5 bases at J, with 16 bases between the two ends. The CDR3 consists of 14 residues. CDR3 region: CASSHNRLGYGYTF. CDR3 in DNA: TGTGCCAGCAGCCACAACAGGCTCGGGTATGGCTACACCTTC.

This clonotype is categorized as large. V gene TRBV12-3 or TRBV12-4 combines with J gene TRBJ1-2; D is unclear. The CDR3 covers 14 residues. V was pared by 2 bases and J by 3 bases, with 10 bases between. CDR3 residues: CASSLQVADYGYTF. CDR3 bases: TGTGCCAGCAGTTTACAGGTAGCGGACTATGGCTACACCTTC.

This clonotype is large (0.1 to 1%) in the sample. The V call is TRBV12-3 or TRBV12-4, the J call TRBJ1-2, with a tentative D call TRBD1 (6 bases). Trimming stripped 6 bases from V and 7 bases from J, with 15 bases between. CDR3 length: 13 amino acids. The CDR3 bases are TGTGCCAGCAGCCCCGCAGGGGAGGCTGGCTACACCTTC. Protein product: CASSPAGEAGYTF.

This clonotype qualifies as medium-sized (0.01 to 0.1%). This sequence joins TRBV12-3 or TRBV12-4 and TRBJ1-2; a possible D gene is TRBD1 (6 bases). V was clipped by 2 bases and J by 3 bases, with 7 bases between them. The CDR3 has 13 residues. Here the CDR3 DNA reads TGTGCCAGCAGTTTAAGGACAGACTATGGCTACACCTTC. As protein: CASSLRTDYGYTF.

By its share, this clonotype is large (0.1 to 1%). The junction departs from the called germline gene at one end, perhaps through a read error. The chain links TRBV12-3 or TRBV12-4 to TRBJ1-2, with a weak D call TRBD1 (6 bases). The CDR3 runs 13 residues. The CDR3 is CASSLVQGAILDF. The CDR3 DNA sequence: TGTGCCAGCAGTTTAGTACAGGGCGCTATCCTGGATTTC.

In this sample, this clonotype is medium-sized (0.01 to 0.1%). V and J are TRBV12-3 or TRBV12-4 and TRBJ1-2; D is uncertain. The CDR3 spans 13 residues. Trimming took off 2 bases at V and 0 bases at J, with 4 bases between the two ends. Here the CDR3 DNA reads TGTGCCAGCAGTTTAAAGCCTAACTATGGCTACACCTTC. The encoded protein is CASSLKPNYGYTF.

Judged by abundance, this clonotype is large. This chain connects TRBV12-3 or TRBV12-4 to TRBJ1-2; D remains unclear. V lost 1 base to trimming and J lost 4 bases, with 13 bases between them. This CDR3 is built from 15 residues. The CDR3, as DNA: TGTGCCAGCAGTTTAGGTGGGATTGGCATCTATGGCTACACCTTC. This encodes CASSLGGIGIYGYTF.

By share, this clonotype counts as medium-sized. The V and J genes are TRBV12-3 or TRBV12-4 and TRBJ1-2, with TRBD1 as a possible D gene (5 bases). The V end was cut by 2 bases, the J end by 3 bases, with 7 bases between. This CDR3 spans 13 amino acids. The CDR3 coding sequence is TGTGCCAGCAGTTTAAGGGGAGACTATGGCTACACCTTC. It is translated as CASSLRGDYGYTF.

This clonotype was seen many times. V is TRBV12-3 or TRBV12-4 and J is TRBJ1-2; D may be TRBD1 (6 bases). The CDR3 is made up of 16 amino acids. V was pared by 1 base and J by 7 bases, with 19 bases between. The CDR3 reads CASSLVVTGNPFGYTF. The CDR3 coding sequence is TGTGCCAGCAGTTTAGTAGTAACAGGGAATCCATTTGGCTACACCTTC.

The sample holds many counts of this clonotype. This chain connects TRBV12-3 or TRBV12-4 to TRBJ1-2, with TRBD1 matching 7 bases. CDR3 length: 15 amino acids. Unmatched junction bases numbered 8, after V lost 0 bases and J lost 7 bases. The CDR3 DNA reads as TGTGCCAGCAGTTTAGCCGGGACAGTCCGATCTGGCTACACCTTC. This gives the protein CASSLAGTVRSGYTF.

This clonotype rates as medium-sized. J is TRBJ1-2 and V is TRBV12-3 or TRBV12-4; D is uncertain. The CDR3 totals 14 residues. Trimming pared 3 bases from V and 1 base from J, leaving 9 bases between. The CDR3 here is CASSFGGLNYGYTF. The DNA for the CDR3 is TGTGCCAGCAGTTTCGGAGGGCTTAACTATGGCTACACCTTC.

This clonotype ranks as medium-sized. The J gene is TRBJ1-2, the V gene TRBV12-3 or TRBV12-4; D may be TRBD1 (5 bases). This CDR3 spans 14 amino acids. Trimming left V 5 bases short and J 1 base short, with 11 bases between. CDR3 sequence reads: CASSPRRGNYGYTF. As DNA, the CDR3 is TGTGCCAGCAGTCCCCGAAGGGGTAACTATGGCTACACCTTC.

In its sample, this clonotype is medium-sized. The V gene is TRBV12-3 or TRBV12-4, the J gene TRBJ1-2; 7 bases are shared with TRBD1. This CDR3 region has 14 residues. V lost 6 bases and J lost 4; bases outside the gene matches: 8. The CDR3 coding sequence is TGTGCCAGCAGGATTCGGCGGGACAGCTATGGCTACACCTTC. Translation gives CASRIRRDSYGYTF.

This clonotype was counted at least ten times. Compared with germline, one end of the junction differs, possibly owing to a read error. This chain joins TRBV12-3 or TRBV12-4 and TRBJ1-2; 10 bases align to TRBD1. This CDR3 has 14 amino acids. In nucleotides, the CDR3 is TGTGCCAGCAGCTTAGGGACAGGGGCCTATGGCTACACCTTC. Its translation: CASSLGTGAYGYTF.

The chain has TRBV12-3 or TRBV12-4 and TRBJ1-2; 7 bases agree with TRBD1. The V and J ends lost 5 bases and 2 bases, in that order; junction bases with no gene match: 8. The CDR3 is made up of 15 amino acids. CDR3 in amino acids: CASSPPGQPNYGYTF. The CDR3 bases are TGTGCCAGCAGTCCGCCGGGACAGCCGAACTATGGCTACACCTTC.